This section outlines one T cell receptor beta chain sequence together with its context. This sample is drawn from a study of blood T cell repertoires in COVID-19. Study-level information: Collection of acute and convalescent COVID-19 samples took place in the United States, Italy and Spain.

CDR3 size: 15 residues. With 6 bases clipped from V and 13 bases from J, the junction kept 18 bases outside the gene matches. CDR1 is MDHEN and CDR2 is SYDVKM in the germline V gene. Original analysis: Researchers report that nucleated cell counts were estimated from reference gene primer amplification. Using immunoSEQ multiplex PCR, the repertoire was profiled, and TCRdb retains in-frame clones only, with some absent. That table is the source of V, J and clone size, and D and trimming were worked out from the DNA. The sample lists over 65,000 clones, 75% to 90% seen once, with about 1% in the top ten.

This chain joins TRBV28 and TRBJ2-7, with TRBD2 matching over 10 bases. This TCR came from a human donor in a cohort sampled during active COVID-19. Sequencing was carried out using peripheral blood. The CDR3 sequence is CASSPPSSGRAFCYF. In DNA form, the CDR3 reads TGTGCCAGCAGCCCCCCCTCCAGCGGGAGGGCCTTCTGCTACTTC.